The source of this T cell receptor beta chain is a study of type 1 regulatory T cells. Overall study: An in vitro protocol generated T-allo10, a Tr1-enriched, alloantigen-specific CD4 T cell product.

MiXCR, applied by TCRdb to the reads, yields one record per CDR3 protein. The data hold over 90,000 distinct CDR3 sequences, with 31% observed a single time. Germline CDR1 GTSNPN, CDR2 SVGIG (reference sequence). V was clipped by 3 bases and J by 2 bases, with 19 bases between them. The length of the CDR3 is 16 residues. Sequenced sample: CD4+ T cells, either the whole sample or a sorted fraction (not recorded which). The chain is built from TRBV30 and TRBJ1-2; D is possibly TRBD1 (5 bases). The sequence was obtained from a human donor in good health. For the CDR3, the DNA is TGTGCCTGGAGGACCCCGGGGGGTCTAACCAACTATGGCTACACCTTC. Protein product: CAWRTPGGLTNYGYTF.